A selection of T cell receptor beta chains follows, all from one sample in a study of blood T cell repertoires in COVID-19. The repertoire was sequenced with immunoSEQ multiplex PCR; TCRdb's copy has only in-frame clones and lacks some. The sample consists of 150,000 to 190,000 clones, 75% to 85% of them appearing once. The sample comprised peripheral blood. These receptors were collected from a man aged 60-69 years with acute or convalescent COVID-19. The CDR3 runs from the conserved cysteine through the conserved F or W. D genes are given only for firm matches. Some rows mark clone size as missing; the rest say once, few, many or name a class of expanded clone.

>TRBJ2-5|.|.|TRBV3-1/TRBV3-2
TGTGCCAGCAGCCAGGGGGGGACCCAGTACTTC
CASSQGGTQYF
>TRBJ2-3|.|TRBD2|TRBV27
TGTGCCAGCAGCCTAGGGCCGGACTGGGTAGCGGGAGGACTTGGAGATACGCAGTATTTT
CASSLGPDWVAGGLGDTQYF
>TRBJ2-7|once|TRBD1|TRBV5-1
TGCGCCAGCAGCTCCGACAGGGTTGGCTACGAGCAGTACTTC
CASSSDRVGYEQYF
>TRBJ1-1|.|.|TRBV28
TGTGCCAGCCGCAATCGTGGGCCGATGAACACTGAAGCTTTCTTT
CASRNRGPMNTEAFF
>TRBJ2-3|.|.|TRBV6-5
TGTGCCAGCAGTTACCGTAGACAGGGCACAGATACGCAGTATTTT
CASSYRRQGTDTQYF
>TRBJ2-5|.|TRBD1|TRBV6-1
TGTGCCAGCAGTGACCGGGACAGGGCTGAGACCCAGTACTTC
CASSDRDRAETQYF
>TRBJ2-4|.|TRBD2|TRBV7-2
TGTGCCAGCAGCTTAGGGGGTAGCGGGAGCATTCAGTACTTC
CASSLGGSGSIQYF
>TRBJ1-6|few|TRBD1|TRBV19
TGTGCCAGTAGTATAGTTGGTACAGGGGTTAATTCACCCCTCCACTTT
CASSIVGTGVNSPLHF
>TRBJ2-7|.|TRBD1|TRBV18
TGTGCCAGCTCACCTCGACAGGGGGGGAGCTACGAGCAGTACTTC
CASSPRQGGSYEQYF
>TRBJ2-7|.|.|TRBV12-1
TGTGCCAGCAGCTTTGGGGAGAACGAGCAGTACTTC
CASSFGENEQYF
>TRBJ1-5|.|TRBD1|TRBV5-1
TGCGCCAGCAGCCAAGGGACAGGGAATCAGCCCCAGCATTTT
CASSQGTGNQPQHF
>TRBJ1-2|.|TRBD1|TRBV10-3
TGTGCCATCACCCGACAGGGATCCCGCTATGGCTACACCTTC
CAITRQGSRYGYTF
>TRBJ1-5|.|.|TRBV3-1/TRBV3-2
TGTGCCAGCAGCCAAGGTCAGGGTACCAATCAGCCCCAGCATTTT
CASSQGQGTNQPQHF
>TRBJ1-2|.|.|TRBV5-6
TGTGCCAGCAGCCCGGTGGACAGAGATGGCTACACCTTC
CASSPVDRDGYTF
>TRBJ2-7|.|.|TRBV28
TGTGCCAGCAGCTCGGATCAACGAGGGTACTTC
CASSSDQRGYF
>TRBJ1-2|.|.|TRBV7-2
TGTGCCAGCAGCTTAGAGGTCGGACTGATCTATGGCTACACCTTC
CASSLEVGLIYGYTF
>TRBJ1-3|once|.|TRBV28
TGTGCCAGCAGCCGATCCCCAGACAGCTCTGGAAACACCATATATTTT
CASSRSPDSSGNTIYF
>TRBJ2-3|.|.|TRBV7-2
TGTGCCAGCAGCTTAAGGAGCGGAGCCCAGGATACGCAGTATTTT
CASSLRSGAQDTQYF
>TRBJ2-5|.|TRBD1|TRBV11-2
TGTGCCAGCAGCTCAGACAGGGGCAGGGGGACCCAGTACTTC
CASSSDRGRGTQYF
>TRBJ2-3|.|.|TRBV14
TGTGCCAGCAGCGACAGGACAGATACGCAGTATTTT
CASSDRTDTQYF
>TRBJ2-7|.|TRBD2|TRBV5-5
TGTGCCAGCAGCCCCCTTCGGGAGGGGTACGAGCAGTACTTC
CASSPLREGYEQYF
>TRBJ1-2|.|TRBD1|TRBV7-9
TGTGCCAGCAGCTTTGGGACAGGGGGCGTCTATGGCTACACCTTC
CASSFGTGGVYGYTF
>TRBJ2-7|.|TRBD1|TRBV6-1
TGTGCCAGCAGTGAGAAGACAGGGGGGAAAATCGAGCAGTACTTC
CASSEKTGGKIEQYF